Listed here is a single T cell receptor (beta chain). Its antigen is not identified. This record belongs to a study of T cell responses to AZD1222 COVID-19 vaccine. Study outcomes and limitations: Seropositivity was recorded at baseline in only a handful of AZD1222 recipients.

From germline, CDR1 is LNHNV and CDR2 YYDKDF (reference sequence). The CDR3 has 16 amino acids. Trimming removed 0 bases from V and 6 bases from J, with 15 bases in between. Here immunoSEQ multiplex PCR was the method, and the copy in TCRdb shows in-frame clones only, minus some. The data contain 190,000 or so clones, approximately 93% of them singletons. The receptor was derived from an adult who received the AZD1222 COVID-19 vaccine. The sequenced sample was peripheral blood, obtained 28 days after the second AZD1222 dose. The V gene is TRBV15, the J gene TRBJ2-1; D possibly matches TRBD1 or TRBD2 (6 bases each). The CDR3 is CATSREAGDWGNEQFF. DNA for the CDR3: TGTGCCACCAGCAGAGAAGCAGGGGACTGGGGCAATGAGCAGTTCTTC.